The sequence of this T cell receptor (beta chain) was determined in a study of Graves' ophthalmopathy and Graves' hyperthyroidism. RNA transcripts yielded amplified TCR beta CDR3 regions. Investigators did first-round RT-PCR with HTBI primers, then second-round multiplex PCR. TCRdb passed the multiplex PCR reads through MiXCR, listing each CDR3 protein once. The data hold around 670,000 distinct CDR3 sequences, with roughly 40% observed a single time. This clonotype was found many times. This receptor was taken from an adult man with Graves' ophthalmopathy. Source material: peripheral blood.

CDR3 bases: TGTGCCAGCAGACCAAACAGGGGGCGTTACGAGCAGTACTTC. This sequence encodes CASRPNRGRYEQYF. This chain connects TRBV10-3 to TRBJ2-7; 9 nucleotides line up with TRBD1. Losses at the gene ends were 10 bases for V and 4 bases for J; bases not matched to a gene: 11. The CDR3 totals 14 residues. CDR1 is ENHRY and CDR2 is SYGVKD in the germline V gene.